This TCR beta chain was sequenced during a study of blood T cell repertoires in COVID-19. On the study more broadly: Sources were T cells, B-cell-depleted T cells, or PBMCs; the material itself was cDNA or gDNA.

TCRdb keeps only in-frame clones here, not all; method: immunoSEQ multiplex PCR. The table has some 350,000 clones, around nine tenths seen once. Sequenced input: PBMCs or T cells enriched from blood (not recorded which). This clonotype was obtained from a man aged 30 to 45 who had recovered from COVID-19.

The CDR3 loop reads CASTPEPGGYTDTQYF. The CDR3 nucleotides read TGTGCCAGTACACCGGAACCAGGGGGTTACACAGATACGCAGTATTTT. This chain links TRBV19 with TRBJ2-3; 7 nucleotides line up with TRBD1. CDR1 and CDR2 from the germline V gene are LNHDA and SQIVND (reference sequence). The CDR3 has 16 amino acids. The V and J ends lost 7 bases and 2 bases, in that order; junction bases with no gene match: 12. The full variable domain, rest sourced from reference TRBV19 and TRBJ2-3, is DGGITQSPKYLFRKEGQNVTLSCEQNLNHDAMYWYRQDPGQGLRLIYYSQIVNDFQKGDIAEGYSVSREKKESFPLTVTSAQKNPTAFYLCASTPEPGGYTDTQYFGPGTRLTVL.